This T cell receptor (beta chain) emerged from a study of cytomegalovirus exposure and HLA in healthy donors. General observations from the study: Presence/absence analyses assumed roughly uniform sequencing depth across donors, which may not hold.

Amplification used 60 Vbeta primers and 13 Jbeta primers. This table comes from immunoSEQ multiplex PCR, and its TCRdb copy is limited to in-frame clones, with some not included. The sample contains more than 75,000 clones, under 80% of which appear only once. As regards this clone: Its cognate antigen is unknown.

Germline CDR1 and CDR2: MNHNS and SASEGT. The CDR3 consists of 13 residues. V dropped 5 bases and J dropped 4; count of bases not matched to a gene: 4. The TCR sequence derives from a middle-aged man in good health and CMV-seropositive. The sequenced material came from PBMCs. The chain is built from TRBV6-1 and TRBJ1-2; TRBD1 aligns across 7 bases. DNA for the CDR3: TGTGCCAGCAGTCCCGACAGGGCCTATGGCTACACCTTC. Its protein product is CASSPDRAYGYTF.